These 18 T cell receptor beta chains came from one sample sequenced in a study of spatial heterogeneity in lung cancer. Described time point: sample taken at primary tumor resection. The study sequenced unsorted whole RNA from tumor, nontumor lung or frozen PBMC. Using its own MiXCR run on the 5' RACE reads, TCRdb lists one record per CDR3 protein. The sample consists of about 38,000 distinct CDR3 sequences, 6.5% to 8.5% of them appearing once. The specimen comprised PBMCs, sampled at surgery. The receptors originated from a male donor with early-stage non-small cell lung cancer.

This clonotype was seen repeatedly, ten times or more. The rearrangement joins TRBV15 to TRBJ1-1; D call uncertain. Trimming stripped 1 base from V and 1 base from J, with 4 bases between. This CDR3 region has 13 residues. The V gene's germline CDR1 is LNHNV and CDR2 YYDKDF (reference sequence). The CDR3 coding sequence is TGTGCCACCAGCAGAGGACAGAACACTGAAGCTTTCTTT. It is translated as CATSRGQNTEAFF.

This clonotype has more than one count but fewer than ten. V usage is TRBV27 and J usage is TRBJ1-1, with 7 positions matching TRBD1. J lost 8 bases, V lost 2 bases, and 14 bases had no gene match. The CDR3 sequence is 16 residues long. From germline, CDR1 is MNHEY and CDR2 SMNVEV (reference sequence). The CDR3: CASSLRFPGGVTEAFF. In DNA, the CDR3 is TGTGCCAGCAGTTTAAGATTCCCAGGGGGTGTAACCGAAGCTTTCTTT.

This clonotype was counted at least ten times. The chain is built from TRBV9 and TRBJ2-7; 7 positions match TRBD1. V shed 0 bases, J shed 2 bases, and the junction held 2 bases outside the gene matches. CDR3 length: 14 amino acids. The germline V gene encodes CDR1 SGDLS and CDR2 YYNGEE. CDR3 coding DNA: TGTGCCAGCAGCGTAGGACAGGGAACCTACGAGCAGTACTTC. Translation gives CASSVGQGTYEQYF.

This clonotype was counted a few times. The V call is TRBV9, the J call TRBJ2-5; no firm D call. The CDR3 sequence is 13 residues long. The V gene lost 0 bases and the J gene lost 1 base, with 4 bases spanning the gap. CDR1 is SGDLS and CDR2 is YYNGEE in the germline V gene. The DNA for the CDR3 is TGTGCCAGCAGCGTAGCCTCCCAAGAGACCCAGTACTTC. Protein sequence: CASSVASQETQYF.

This clonotype was seen a handful of times. The V and J genes are TRBV12-3 or TRBV12-4 and TRBJ1-6; D might be TRBD1 (6 bases). The length of the CDR3 is 15 residues. V was trimmed by 5 bases and J by 8 bases, leaving 16 bases between them. The CDR3 sequence is CASSRETGSHSPLHF. The CDR3 DNA is TGTGCCAGCAGTCGAGAAACAGGGAGTCATTCACCCCTCCACTTT.

V is TRBV7-2 and J is TRBJ1-5; D possibly corresponds to TRBD1 (6 bases). CDR3 length: 15 amino acids. Germline V gene lookup returns CDR1 SGHTA and CDR2 FQGNSA. Trimming left V 5 bases short and J 6 bases short, with 17 bases between. DNA for the CDR3: TGTGCCAGCAGCCTAGAAGGGACATACGGTCAGCCCCAGCATTTT. Residues: CASSLEGTYGQPQHF.

This clonotype was counted at least ten times. This chain joins TRBV28 and TRBJ2-7; 8 nucleotides match TRBD1. Trimming cost V 6 bases and J 4 bases; bases outside gene matches: 11. From germline, CDR1 is MDHEN and CDR2 SYDVKM. This CDR3 comprises 15 residues. CDR3 DNA sequence: TGTGCCAGCAGAACGTTGGACAGGGAGGATTACGAGCAGTACTTC. Translation gives CASRTLDREDYEQYF.

This clonotype has just a few counts. J is TRBJ1-2 and V is TRBV2, with TRBD1 matching 9 bases. With 0 bases clipped from V and 4 bases from J, the junction kept 3 bases outside the gene matches. In germline, CDR1 is SNHLY, CDR2 FYNNEI. The CDR3 spans 15 residues. The CDR3 coding sequence is TGTGCCAGCAGTGAAGCCCCGACAGGGGGCTATGGCTACACCTTC. As protein: CASSEAPTGGYGYTF.

The V call is TRBV19, the J call TRBJ1-5; TRBD1 matches 10 bases. This CDR3 spans 15 amino acids. CDR1 and CDR2 from the germline V gene are LNHDA and SQIVND (reference sequence). Trimming took 4 bases from V and 4 from J; bases not matched to a gene: 4. The CDR3 region has the DNA TGTGCCAGTAGTACAGGACAGGGGGAGAATCAGCCCCAGCATTTT. Its translation is CASSTGQGENQPQHF. Supplemented by reference TRBV19 and TRBJ1-5, the full variable domain reads DGGITQSPKYLFRKEGQNVTLSCEQNLNHDAMYWYRQDPGQGLRLIYYSQIVNDFQKGDIAEGYSVSREKKESFPLTVTSAQKNPTAFYLCASSTGQGENQPQHFGDGTRLSIL.

Worth noting for this clonotype: A much larger clone differs from this one at a single base, so this may be a read error. This CDR3 reads CSAVKMGQGLEQYF. The CDR3 coding sequence is TGCAGCGCCGTGAAAATGGGACAGGGCCTAGAGCAGTACTTC. The chain joins TRBV29-1 to TRBJ2-7; TRBD1 matches at 9 bases. The V and J ends lost 7 bases and 7 bases, in that order; junction bases with no gene match: 14. CDR3 length: 14 residues. CDR1 and CDR2 (germline): SQVTM, ANQGSEA.

This clonotype was counted between two and nine times. The rearrangement uses TRBV4-1 and TRBJ1-4, with TRBD1 matching 11 bases. V gave up 3 bases and J gave up 7 bases; unmatched junction bases: 4. CDR1 is MGHRA, CDR2 YSYEKL, per germline. The CDR3 runs to 15 residues. The DNA for the CDR3 is TGCGCCAGCAGCCAGGACAGGGGGCTCGGTGAAAAACTGTTTTTT. Protein: CASSQDRGLGEKLFF.

The sample holds many counts of this clonotype. V gene TRBV18 combines with J gene TRBJ1-5; 7 nucleotides align to TRBD1. This CDR3 is 17 amino acids long. Germline-derived CDR1 and CDR2 are KGHSH and LQKENI. V shed 3 bases and J 1 base; nucleotides not matched to a gene: 9. The CDR3 sequence is CASSPSGTVPSNQPQHF. The CDR3 DNA reads TGTGCCAGCTCACCCTCAGGGACAGTTCCGAGCAATCAGCCCCAGCATTTT.

This clonotype was counted ten times or more. The chain employs TRBV28 and TRBJ2-5, with D unresolved. The CDR3 sequence is 15 residues long. The germline gives CDR1 MDHEN, CDR2 SYDVKM. Trimming took off 2 bases at V and 8 bases at J, with 18 bases between the two ends. CDR3 region: CASSLLPGLSVTQYF. CDR3 bases: TGTGCCAGCAGTTTACTTCCGGGCTTAAGCGTCACCCAGTACTTC.

This clonotype was seen a handful of times. This chain uses TRBV2 with TRBJ1-1, with unresolved D. This CDR3 is 14 amino acids long. Germline CDR1 is SNHLY and CDR2 is FYNNEI. V gave up 2 bases and J gave up 7 bases, with 14 bases separating them. DNA for the CDR3: TGTGCCAGCAGTGAATTGAGGGTCACGGGTGAAGCTTTCTTT. It yields the protein CASSELRVTGEAFF.

This clonotype was seen repeatedly, ten times or more. This chain connects TRBV7-2 to TRBJ2-5; no clear D. The CDR3 runs 13 residues. Germline CDR1 reads SGHTA; CDR2 reads FQGNSA. Trimming shortened V by 7 bases and J by 5 bases, and 14 bases separated the two germline ends. CDR3 coding DNA: TGTGCCAGCACCTCCCCGCCCCGGGAGACCCAGTACTTC. Residues: CASTSPPRETQYF.

This clonotype was counted ten times or more. The CDR3: CASSPAGTGKRNEQFF. CDR3 nucleotides: TGTGCCAGCAGTCCGGCCGGGACTGGTAAGAGGAATGAGCAGTTCTTC. The chain links TRBV6-2 or TRBV6-3 to TRBJ2-1; D possibly corresponds to TRBD2 (6 bases). The CDR3 sequence is 16 residues long. The ends were cut back, 5 bases at V and 7 bases at J, with 21 bases in the middle. From germline, CDR1 is MNHEY and CDR2 SVGEGT.

In this sample, this clonotype turned up many times. V is TRBV29-1 and J is TRBJ1-2; 7 bases line up with TRBD1. Germline V gene lookup returns CDR1 SQVTM and CDR2 ANQGSEA. The CDR3 covers 12 residues. Losses at the gene ends were 4 bases for V and 6 bases for J; bases not matched to a gene: 5. Here the CDR3 DNA reads TGCAGCGTTGTGCCCGACAGGGATGGCTACACCTTC. This gives the protein CSVVPDRDGYTF.

This chain links TRBV5-1 with TRBJ2-3, with 9 bases fitting TRBD1. V shed 5 bases and J 5 bases; nucleotides not matched to a gene: 6. The CDR3 extends over 14 amino acids. The V gene's germline CDR1 is SGHRS and CDR2 YFSETQ. In DNA form, the CDR3 reads TGCGCCAGCAGTACGGGACAGGGATTAGATACGCAGTATTTT. Its protein is CASSTGQGLDTQYF.